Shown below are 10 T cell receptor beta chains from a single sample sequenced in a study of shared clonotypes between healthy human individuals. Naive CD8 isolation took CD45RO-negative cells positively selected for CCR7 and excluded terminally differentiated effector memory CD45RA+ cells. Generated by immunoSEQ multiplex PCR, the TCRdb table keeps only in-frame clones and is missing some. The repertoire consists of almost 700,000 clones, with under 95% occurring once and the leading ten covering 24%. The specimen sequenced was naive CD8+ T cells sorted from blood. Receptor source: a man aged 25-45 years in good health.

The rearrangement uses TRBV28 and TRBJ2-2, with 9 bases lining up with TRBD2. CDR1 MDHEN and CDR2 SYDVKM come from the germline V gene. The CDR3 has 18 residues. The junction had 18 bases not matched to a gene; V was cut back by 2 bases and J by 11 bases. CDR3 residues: CASSLGPVRGRAKSELFF. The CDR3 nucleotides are TGTGCCAGCAGTTTAGGTCCGGTCCGCGGGAGGGCCAAATCAGAGCTGTTTTTT.

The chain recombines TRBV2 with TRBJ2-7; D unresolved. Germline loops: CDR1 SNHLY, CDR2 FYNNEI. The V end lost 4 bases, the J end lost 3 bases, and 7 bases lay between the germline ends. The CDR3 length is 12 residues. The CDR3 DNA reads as TGTGCCAGCAGTGGGGGTGGCTACGAGCAGTACTTC. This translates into CASSGGGYEQYF.

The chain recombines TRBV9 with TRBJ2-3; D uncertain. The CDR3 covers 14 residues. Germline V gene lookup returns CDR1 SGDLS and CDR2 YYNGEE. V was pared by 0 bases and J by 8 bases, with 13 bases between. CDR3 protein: CASSVGDNLVTQYF. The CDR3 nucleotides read TGTGCCAGCAGCGTAGGTGACAATCTCGTTACGCAGTATTTT. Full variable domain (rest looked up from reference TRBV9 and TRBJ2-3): DSGVTQTPKHLITATGQRVTLRCSPRSGDLSVYWYQQSLDQGLQFLIQYYNGEERAKGNILERFSAQQFPDLHSELNLSSLELGDSALYFCASSVGDNLVTQYFGPGTRLTVL.

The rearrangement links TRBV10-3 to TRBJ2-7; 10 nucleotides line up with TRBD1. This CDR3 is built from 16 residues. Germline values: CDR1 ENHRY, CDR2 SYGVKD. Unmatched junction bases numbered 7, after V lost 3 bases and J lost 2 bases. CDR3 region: CAISDPGTGVPYEQYF. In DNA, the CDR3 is TGTGCCATCAGTGACCCCGGGACAGGGGTTCCCTACGAGCAGTACTTC.

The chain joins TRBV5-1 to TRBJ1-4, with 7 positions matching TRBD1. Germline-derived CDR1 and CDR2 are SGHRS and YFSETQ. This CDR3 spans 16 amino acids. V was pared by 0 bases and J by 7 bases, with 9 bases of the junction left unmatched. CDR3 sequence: CASSLGLTGRSEKLFF. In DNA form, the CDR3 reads TGCGCCAGCAGCTTGGGTCTGACAGGGCGGAGTGAAAAACTGTTTTTT.

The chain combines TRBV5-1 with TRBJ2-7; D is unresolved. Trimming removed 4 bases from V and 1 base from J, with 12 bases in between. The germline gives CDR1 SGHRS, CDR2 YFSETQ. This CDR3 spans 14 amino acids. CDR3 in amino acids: CASSLRKGSYEQYF. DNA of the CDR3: TGCGCCAGCAGCCTCCGAAAAGGATCCTACGAGCAGTACTTC.

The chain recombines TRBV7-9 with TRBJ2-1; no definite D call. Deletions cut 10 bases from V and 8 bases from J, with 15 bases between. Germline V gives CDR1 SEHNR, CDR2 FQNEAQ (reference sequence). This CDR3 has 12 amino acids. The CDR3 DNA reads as TGTGCCACCACCGATCTGGTCGATGAGCAGTTCTTC. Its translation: CATTDLVDEQFF.

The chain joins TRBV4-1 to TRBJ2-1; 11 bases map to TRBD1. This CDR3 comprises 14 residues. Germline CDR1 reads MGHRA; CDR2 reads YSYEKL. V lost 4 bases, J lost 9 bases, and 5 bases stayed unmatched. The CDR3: CASSLGQGASEQFF. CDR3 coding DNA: TGCGCCAGCAGCCTCGGACAGGGGGCAAGTGAGCAGTTCTTC.

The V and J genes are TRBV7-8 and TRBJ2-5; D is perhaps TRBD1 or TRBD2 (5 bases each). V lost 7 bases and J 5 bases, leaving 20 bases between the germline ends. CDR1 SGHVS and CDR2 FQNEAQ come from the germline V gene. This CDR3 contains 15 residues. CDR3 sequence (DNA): TGTGCCAGCACCCCTAGTGGTGGGACCGTTGAGACCCAGTACTTC. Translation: CASTPSGGTVETQYF. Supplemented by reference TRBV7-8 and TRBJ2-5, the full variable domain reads GAGVSQSPRYKVAKRGQDVALRCDPISGHVSLFWYQQALGQGPEFLTYFQNEAQLDKSGLPSDRFFAERPEGSVSTLKIQRTQQEDSAVYLCASTPSGGTVETQYFGPGTRLLVL.

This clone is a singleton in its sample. CDR3 in DNA: TGTGCCAGTAGTATAGTCCTAGCGGGAGGCACAGATACGCAGTATTTT. Translation: CASSIVLAGGTDTQYF. The rearrangement links TRBV19 to TRBJ2-3; 10 nucleotides agree with TRBD2. Germline CDR1 and CDR2: LNHDA and SQIVND (reference sequence). The CDR3 totals 16 residues. V lost 1 base, J lost 1 base, and 2 bases stayed unmatched.